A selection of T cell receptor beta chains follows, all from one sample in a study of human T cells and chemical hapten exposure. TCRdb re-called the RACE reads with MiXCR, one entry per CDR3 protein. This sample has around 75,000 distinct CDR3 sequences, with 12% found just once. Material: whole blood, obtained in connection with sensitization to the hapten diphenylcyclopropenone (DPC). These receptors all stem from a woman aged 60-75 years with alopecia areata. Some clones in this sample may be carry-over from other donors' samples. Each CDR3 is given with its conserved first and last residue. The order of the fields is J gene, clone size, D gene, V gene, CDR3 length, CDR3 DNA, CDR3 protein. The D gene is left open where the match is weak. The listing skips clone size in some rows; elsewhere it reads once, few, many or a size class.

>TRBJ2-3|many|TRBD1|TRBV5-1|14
TGCGCCAGCAGTTGGGACAGAGCCACAGATACGCAGTATTTT
CASSWDRATDTQYF
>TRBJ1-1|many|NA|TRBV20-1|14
TGCAGTGCGCGAGCAGTCGGGGCCGGGGCTGAAGCTTTCTTT
CSARAVGAGAEAFF
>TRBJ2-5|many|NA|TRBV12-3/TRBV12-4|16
TGTGCCAGCAGTTTAGGGACTATGCCTTACCAAGAGACCCAGTACTTC
CASSLGTMPYQETQYF
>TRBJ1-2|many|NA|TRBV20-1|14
TGCAGTGCTAGCTCTCCAGGGGCTAACTATGGCTACACCTTC
CSASSPGANYGYTF
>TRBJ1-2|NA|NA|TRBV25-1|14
TGTGCCAGCAGTGAGGAGCCGCTTAACTATGGCTACACCTTC
CASSEEPLNYGYTF
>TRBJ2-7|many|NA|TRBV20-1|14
TGCAGTGCTAGAGATCCACTTGGACCGGGAGAGCAGTACTTC
CSARDPLGPGEQYF
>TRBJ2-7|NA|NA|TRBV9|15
TGTGCCAGCAGCCCAGCACCCGGACAGTCCTACGAGCAGTACTTC
CASSPAPGQSYEQYF
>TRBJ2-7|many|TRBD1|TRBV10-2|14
TGCGCCAGCAGTGAGACAGGGGGCAGGAGCGAGCAGTACTTC
CASSETGGRSEQYF
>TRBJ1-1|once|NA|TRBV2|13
TGTGCCAGCAGTAATTTACTGAACACTGAAGCTTTCTTT
CASSNLLNTEAFF
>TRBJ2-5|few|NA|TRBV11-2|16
TGTGCCAGCACCTCATGGGCGGGGAGCCTCCAAGAGACCCAGTACTTC
CASTSWAGSLQETQYF
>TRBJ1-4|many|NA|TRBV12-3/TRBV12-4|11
TGTGCCAGCAGGCTAAATGAAAAACTGTTTTTT
CASRLNEKLFF
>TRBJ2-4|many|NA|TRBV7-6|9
TGTGTCAGCAGCCCGCCCCTAGGCTTC
CVSSPPLGF
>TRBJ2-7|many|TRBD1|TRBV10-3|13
TGTGCCATCAAGGACAGGGATTCTTACGGGCAGTACTTC
CAIKDRDSYGQYF
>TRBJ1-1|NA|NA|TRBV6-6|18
TGTGCCACCGAGCATTGGGCCAGGGTGGGGTTTCACGCAGTAGGAGCTTTCTTT
CATEHWARVGFHAVGAFF
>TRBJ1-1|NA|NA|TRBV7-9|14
TGTGCCAGCAGCTTAGGGATCGGAGGTAGCGGAGCTTTCTTT
CASSLGIGGSGAFF
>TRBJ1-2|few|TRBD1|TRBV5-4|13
TGTGCCAGCAGCTTGAACAGGGGGGATGGCTACACCTTC
CASSLNRGDGYTF
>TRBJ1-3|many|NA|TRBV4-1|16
TGCGCCAGCAGCCAAAGTCGGGCATCCTCTGGAAACACCATATATTTT
CASSQSRASSGNTIYF
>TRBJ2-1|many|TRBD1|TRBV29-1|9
TGCAGCTTCGGACAGGGGCAGTTCTTC
CSFGQGQFF
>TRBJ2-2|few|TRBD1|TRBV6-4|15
TGTGCCAGCAGTGAGACAGGGGGGTACACCGGGGAGCTGTTTTTT
CASSETGGYTGELFF
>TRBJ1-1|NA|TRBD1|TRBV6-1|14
TGTGCCAGCAGTGATGCAGGGGGGATCGCTGAAGCTTTCTTT
CASSDAGGIAEAFF
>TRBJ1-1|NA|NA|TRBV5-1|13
TGCGCCAGCAGCTTGGATTGGGGCGCTGAAGCTTTCTTT
CASSLDWGAEAFF
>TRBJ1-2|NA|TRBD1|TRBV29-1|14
TGCAGCGCCGATTCTCCAGGGGGCGCCTATGGCTACACCTTC
CSADSPGGAYGYTF
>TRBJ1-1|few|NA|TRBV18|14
TGTGCCAGCTCACCAGCGTTAGCGAACACTGAAGCTTTCTTT
CASSPALANTEAFF
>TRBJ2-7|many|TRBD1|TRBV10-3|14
TGTGCCATCACCCCCGGACAGGGGGCTGGCGAGCAGTACTTC
CAITPGQGAGEQYF
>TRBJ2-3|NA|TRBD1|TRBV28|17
TGTGCCAGCATCAACCCCCGGGACAGGGGAACCACAGATACGCAGTATTTT
CASINPRDRGTTDTQYF
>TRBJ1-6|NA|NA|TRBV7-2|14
TGTGCCAGCCGTGCTGACGAGTTTAATTCACCCCTCCACTTT
CASRADEFNSPLHF
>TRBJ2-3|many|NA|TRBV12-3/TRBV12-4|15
TGTGCCAGCAGTATCTCCGCGTCCCGCACAGATACGCAGTATTTT
CASSISASRTDTQYF
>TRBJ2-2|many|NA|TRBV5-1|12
TGCGCCAGCAGCTTGAGCACCGGGGAGCTGTTTTTT
CASSLSTGELFF
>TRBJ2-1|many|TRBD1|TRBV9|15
TGTGCCAGCAGCGTAGGGACAGGGCAGTGGAATGAGCAGTTCTTC
CASSVGTGQWNEQFF
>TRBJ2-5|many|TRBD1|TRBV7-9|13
TGTGCCAGCAGCTCGGCGGCTCAGGGGGACCAGTACTTC
CASSSAAQGDQYF
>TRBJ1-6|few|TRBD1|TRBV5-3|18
TGTGCCAGAAGCTTGATGTCTCACCGAGACAGGGCAAGGGCACCCCTCCACTTT
CARSLMSHRDRARAPLHF
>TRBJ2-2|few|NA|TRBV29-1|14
TGCAGCGTCAAGGGCCTTCCGAACACCGGGGAGCTGTTTTTT
CSVKGLPNTGELFF
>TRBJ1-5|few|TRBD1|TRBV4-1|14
TGCGCCAGCAGCCAAGGACAGGGCTATCAGCCCCAGCATTTT
CASSQGQGYQPQHF
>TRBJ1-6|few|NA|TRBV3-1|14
TGTGCCAGCAGCCCTACAGGAGGCGGTTCACCCCTCCACTTT
CASSPTGGGSPLHF
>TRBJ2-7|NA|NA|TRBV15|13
TGTGCCACTAGGGGCACAGGCGGTTCCGAGCAGTACTTC
CATRGTGGSEQYF
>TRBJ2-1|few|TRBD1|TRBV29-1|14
TGCAGCGTTGACTCTGACAGGGGGCTAAATGAGCAGTTCTTC
CSVDSDRGLNEQFF
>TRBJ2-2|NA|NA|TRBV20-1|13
TGCAGTGCTAGATCGGGGGCACCCGGGGAGCTGTTTTTT
CSARSGAPGELFF
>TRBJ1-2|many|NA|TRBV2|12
TGTGCCAGCAGTGAAGTATCCTATGGCTACACCTTC
CASSEVSYGYTF
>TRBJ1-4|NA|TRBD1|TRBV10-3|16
TGTGCCATCATAGGGACAGCTCAGTCAACTAATGAAAAACTGTTTTTT
CAIIGTAQSTNEKLFF
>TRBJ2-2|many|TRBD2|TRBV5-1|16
TGCGCCAGCAGCTTGGCAACTAGCGGTAACACCGGGGAGCTGTTTTTT
CASSLATSGNTGELFF
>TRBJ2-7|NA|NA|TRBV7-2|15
TGTGCCAGCAGCCCCCTCGGGGGACAGAGGTACGAGCAGTACTTC
CASSPLGGQRYEQYF
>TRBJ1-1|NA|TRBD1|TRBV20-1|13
TGCAGTGCGAGAGACAGGGTGAACACTGAAGCTTTCTTT
CSARDRVNTEAFF
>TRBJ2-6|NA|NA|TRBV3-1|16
TGTGCCAGCAGCCAACAACAGGGTTCTGGGGCCAACGTCCTGACTTTC
CASSQQQGSGANVLTF
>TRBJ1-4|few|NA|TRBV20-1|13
TGCAGTGCTGCGAATCCGGGGGGTGAAAAACTGTTTTTT
CSAANPGGEKLFF
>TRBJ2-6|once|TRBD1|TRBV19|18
TGTGCCAGTAGTATAGTCCAGGGGGTCGACTCTGGGGCCAACGTCCTGACTTTC
CASSIVQGVDSGANVLTF
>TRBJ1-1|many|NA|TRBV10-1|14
TGCGCCAGCAGCCCCCGGCAGAGATCCACTGAAGCTTTCTTT
CASSPRQRSTEAFF
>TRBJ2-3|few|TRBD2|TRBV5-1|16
TGCGCCAGCAGCCAAACAAGCGGGGGAGACACAGATACGCAGTATTTT
CASSQTSGGDTDTQYF